This T cell receptor beta chain was profiled in a study of human T cells and chemical hapten exposure. Overall study: Reading of the patch tests, which applied 0.01% DPC to the upper back, occurred at 6 days.

MiXCR was run by TCRdb on the RACE reads, yielding one entry per CDR3 protein. This table holds 240,000 or so distinct CDR3 sequences, approximately 8.6% found once. Stated time point: pre-sensitization, week 0. The treatment is: therapeutic diphenylcyclopropenone sensitization with weekly scalp DPC. Each patch test followed a blood draw. The study extracted total RNA from unfractionated whole blood. CDR1 is MNHEY, CDR2 SVGEGT, per germline. The CDR3 runs 11 residues. Worth noting for this clonotype: A junction end diverges from the germline sequence, so it may reflect a read error.

The sequence derives from a woman aged 40 to 49 with alopecia areata. Some clones in this sample may be carry-over from other donors' samples. The chain links TRBV6-2 or TRBV6-3 to TRBJ2-3; D is unresolved. This specimen was whole blood, taken in connection with sensitization to the hapten diphenylcyclopropenone (DPC). The CDR3 here is CPSSSWDTQYF. The CDR3, as DNA: TGTCCCAGCAGTTCCTGGGATACGCAGTATTTT.